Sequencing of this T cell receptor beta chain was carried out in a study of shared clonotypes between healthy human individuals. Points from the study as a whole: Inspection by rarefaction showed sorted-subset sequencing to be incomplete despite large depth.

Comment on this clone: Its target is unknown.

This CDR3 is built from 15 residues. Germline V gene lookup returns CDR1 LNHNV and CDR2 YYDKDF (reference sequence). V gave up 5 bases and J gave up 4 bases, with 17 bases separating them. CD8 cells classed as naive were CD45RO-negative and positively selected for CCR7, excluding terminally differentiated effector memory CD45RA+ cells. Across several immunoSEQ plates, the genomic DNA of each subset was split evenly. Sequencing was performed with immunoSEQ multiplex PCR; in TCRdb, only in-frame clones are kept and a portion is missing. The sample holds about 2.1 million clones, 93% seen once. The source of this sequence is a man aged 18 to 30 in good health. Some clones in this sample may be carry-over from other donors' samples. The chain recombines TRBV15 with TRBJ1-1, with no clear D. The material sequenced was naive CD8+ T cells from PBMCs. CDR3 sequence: CATSAHAPPPTEAFF. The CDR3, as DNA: TGTGCCACCAGCGCCCATGCCCCCCCGCCCACTGAAGCTTTCTTT.